This T cell receptor beta chain was found in a study of radiotherapy plus CTLA-4 blockade in lung cancer. Germline V gene lookup returns CDR1 SGHRS and CDR2 YFSETQ. The CDR3 is made up of 17 amino acids. Losses at the gene ends were 3 bases for V and 5 bases for J; bases not matched to a gene: 9. Alongside CTLA-4 blockade with ipilimumab, patients with chemo-refractory metastatic non-small-cell lung cancer received focal radiation. TCRdb's copy holds only in-frame clones and misses some; the assay was immunoSEQ multiplex PCR. Among about 73,000 clones listed, roughly 87% were seen once. The receptor's source is a human donor with non-small cell lung cancer that progressed on radiotherapy plus ipilimumab. Sequenced material: peripheral blood, taken from a patient treated with radiotherapy plus ipilimumab. V and J are TRBV5-1 and TRBJ1-4; TRBD1 aligns across 11 bases. This CDR3 is CASSSGQGELQNEKLFF. The CDR3 DNA reads TGCGCCAGCAGCTCGGGACAGGGGGAACTTCAAAATGAAAAACTGTTTTTT.